The rows below give T cell receptor beta chains drawn from one sample of a study of cytomegalovirus exposure and HLA in healthy donors. Clones were read by immunoSEQ multiplex PCR, and TCRdb kept only the in-frame ones, dropping some. The sample has nearly 200,000 clones; under 90% are singletons. The material sequenced was PBMCs. These receptors all come from a boy aged 2 to 10 in good health and CMV-seronegative. CDR3s leave out the opening cysteine and the closing phenylalanine or tryptophan. The order of the fields is CDR3 length, J gene, V gene, CDR3 protein.

15,TRBJ1-2,TRBV29-1,SVFGATGSTSNYGYT
11,TRBJ1-2,TRBV6-5,ASHYLEDDGYT
13,TRBJ2-4,TRBV11-2,ASSLQGLAKNIQY
13,TRBJ1-5,TRBV9,ASTRGGASNQPQH
13,TRBJ1-1,TRBV6-1,ASSPLPQGDTEAF
11,TRBJ1-3,TRBV7-2,ASSLGRANTIY
13,TRBJ1-4,TRBV5-1,ASSWGQGTNEKLF
13,TRBJ2-5,TRBV19,ASSISRGNGETQY
14,TRBJ2-7,TRBV6-6,ASSYSRTRNGYEQY
13,TRBJ2-3,TRBV4-2,ASSQDLAGVDTQY
11,TRBJ2-5,TRBV2,ASSAGTAETQY
12,TRBJ1-1,TRBV9,ASGQGLMNTEAF
13,.,TRBV11-2,ASSYLALSSYEQY
11,TRBJ1-2,TRBV6-6,ASRRESPLGYT
11,TRBJ1-1,TRBV7-2,ASSLAGAHGAF
13,TRBJ2-1,TRBV6-4,ASSVGGGTHNEQF
8,TRBJ2-1,TRBV11-2,ASSREEQF
11,TRBJ2-7,TRBV6-1,ASSQGVSYEQY
14,TRBJ2-3,TRBV5-1,ASSWHSQPGADTQY
14,TRBJ2-3,TRBV2,ASSERGTGNTDTQY
11,TRBJ1-5,TRBV11-1,ASSWDRAQPQH
13,TRBJ2-5,TRBV12-5,ASGLSTLISGTQY
11,TRBJ2-1,TRBV7-9,ASSLELVSEQF
14,TRBJ2-3,TRBV25-1,ASSEYGLAGGETQY
11,TRBJ1-2,TRBV7-2,ATQRGLGYGYT
12,TRBJ1-2,TRBV7-9,ASSHHGQEAGYT
10,TRBJ1-1,TRBV7-9,ASSFRQGEAF
12,TRBJ2-3,TRBV6-6,ASSSGQGIDTQY
13,TRBJ1-2,TRBV11-2,ASSLARGPYYGYT
14,TRBJ2-2,TRBV19,ASSATGRVGTGELF
13,TRBJ1-1,TRBV30,AWSTQGAGDTEAF
13,TRBJ1-1,TRBV7-9,ASSLGGNPNTEAF
11,TRBJ1-1,TRBV21-1,ASSKGPLNEAF
13,TRBJ2-6,TRBV6-5,ASASGGAGANVLT
13,TRBJ1-1,TRBV29-1,SVARQVMTDTEAF
11,TRBJ1-5,TRBV19,ASTPGGVQPQH
12,TRBJ2-1,TRBV2,ASSVGGGNNEQF
16,TRBJ1-1,TRBV2,ASSGGTGGDWRWTEAF
14,TRBJ2-3,TRBV27,ASSTAGGPSTDTQY
12,TRBJ1-2,TRBV5-5,ASSPRDRANGYT
13,TRBJ1-2,TRBV5-6,ASSTAGGRVLGYT
13,TRBJ2-2,TRBV6-6,ASSILEGYTGELF
14,TRBJ2-5,TRBV6-6,ASSYSPGQGQETQY
12,TRBJ2-1,TRBV29-1,SVVRGALPNEQF